What follows describes a single T cell receptor (beta chain). TCRdb processed the 5' RACE reads anew with MiXCR; each CDR3 protein has one entry. The sample shows approximately 58,000 distinct CDR3 sequences, about 5.9% of them seen only once. The record originates from a study of early T cells in non-severe SARS-CoV-2 infection. The V and J ends lost 5 bases and 6 bases, in that order; junction bases with no gene match: 7. The CDR3 loop spans 14 amino acids. Germline loops: CDR1 SGHRS, CDR2 YFSETQ. The chain joins TRBV5-1 to TRBJ1-5; 8 bases align to TRBD1. The sequence was obtained from an adult who was a healthcare worker with PCR-confirmed SARS-CoV-2 infection or an uninfected control (not recorded which). Sequences were obtained from whole blood. The CDR3 here is CASSATGAGQPQHF. CDR3 nucleotides: TGCGCCAGCAGTGCGACAGGGGCCGGTCAGCCCCAGCATTTT.